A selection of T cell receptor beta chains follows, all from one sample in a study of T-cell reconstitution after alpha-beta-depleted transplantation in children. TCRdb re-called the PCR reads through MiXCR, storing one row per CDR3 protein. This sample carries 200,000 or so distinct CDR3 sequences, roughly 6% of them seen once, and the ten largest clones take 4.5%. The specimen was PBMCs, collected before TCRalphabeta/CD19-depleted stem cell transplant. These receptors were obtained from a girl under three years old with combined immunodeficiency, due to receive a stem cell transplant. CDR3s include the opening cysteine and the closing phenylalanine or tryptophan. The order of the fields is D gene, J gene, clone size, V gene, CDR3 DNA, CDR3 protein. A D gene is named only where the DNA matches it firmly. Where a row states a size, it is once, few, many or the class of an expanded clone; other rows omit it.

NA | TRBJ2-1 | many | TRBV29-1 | TGCAGCGTTGATGTTGGGGAGTCCCCCTACAATGAGCAGTTCTTC | CSVDVGESPYNEQFF
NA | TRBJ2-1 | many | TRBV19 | TGTGCCAGTAGGTTCACTAGCTCCTACAATGAGCAGTTCTTC | CASRFTSSYNEQFF
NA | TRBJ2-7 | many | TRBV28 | TGTGCCAGCAGGGGGACTGGGGACTACGAGCAGTACTTC | CASRGTGDYEQYF
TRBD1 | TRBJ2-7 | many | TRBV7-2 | TGTGCCAGCAGCTTAGAAACAGGGGGGCCCTACGAGCAGTACTTC | CASSLETGGPYEQYF
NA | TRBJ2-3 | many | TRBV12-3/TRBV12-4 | TGTGCCAGCACCGATATCGGGGTCGCAGATACGCAGTATTTT | CASTDIGVADTQYF
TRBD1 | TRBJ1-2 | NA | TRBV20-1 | TGCAGTGCTCGGGCCGACAGGGGCGTCTATGGCTACACCTTC | CSARADRGVYGYTF
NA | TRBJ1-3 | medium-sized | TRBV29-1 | TGCAGCGTTGATCGGGGAAACACCATATATTTT | CSVDRGNTIYF
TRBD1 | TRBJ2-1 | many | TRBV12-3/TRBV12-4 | TGTGCCAGCAGTTTACGGGGCTTTTACGACGGACAGGGGATGGGAAATGAGCAGTTCTTC | CASSLRGFYDGQGMGNEQFF
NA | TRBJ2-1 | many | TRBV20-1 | TGCAGTGCTACCCGAAACGGGGGTGAGCAGTTCTTC | CSATRNGGEQFF
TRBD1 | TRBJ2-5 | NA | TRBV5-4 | TGTGCCAGCAGCTTTGGGCTGCAGGGGGCCCAAGAGACCCAGTACTTC | CASSFGLQGAQETQYF
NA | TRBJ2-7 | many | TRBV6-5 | TGTGCCAGCAGTCCCAGAGACAGCTCCTACGAGCAGTACTTC | CASSPRDSSYEQYF
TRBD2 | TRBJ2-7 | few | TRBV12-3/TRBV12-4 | TGTACCAGCTGTTTAAATCTAGCGGGAGGGCTTAAACCGGCCTACGAGCAGTACTTC | CTSCLNLAGGLKPAYEQYF
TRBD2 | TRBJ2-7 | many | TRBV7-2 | TGTGCCAGCAGCCCCCAAGCGGGAGGGCTTTACGAGCAGTACTTC | CASSPQAGGLYEQYF
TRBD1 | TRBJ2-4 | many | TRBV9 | TGTGCCAGCAGCGCGGTAGGGACAGGGATCATGGGGAACATTCAGTACTTC | CASSAVGTGIMGNIQYF
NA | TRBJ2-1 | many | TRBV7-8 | TGTGCCAGCAGCCCTTCTTGGCCCTTTACGGACGGGAATGAGCAGTTCTTC | CASSPSWPFTDGNEQFF
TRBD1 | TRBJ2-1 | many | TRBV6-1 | TGTGCCAGCAGTCCTGACAGGGACTCCTACAATGAGCAGTTCTTC | CASSPDRDSYNEQFF
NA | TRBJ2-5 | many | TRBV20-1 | TGCAGTGCTAGAGATTTGGGCGGGCAAGAGACCCAGTACTTC | CSARDLGGQETQYF
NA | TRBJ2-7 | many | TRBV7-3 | TGTGCCAGCAGCTTAGGGCAGCTTTACGAGCAGTACTTC | CASSLGQLYEQYF
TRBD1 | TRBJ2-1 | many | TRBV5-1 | TGCGCCAGCAGCCCGCAGGGGGCACAGGGGAGAGGCAATGAGCAGTTCTTC | CASSPQGAQGRGNEQFF
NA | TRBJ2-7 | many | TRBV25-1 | TGTGCCAGCAGTGACCAGGGGCTCCCCGAGCAGTACTTC | CASSDQGLPEQYF
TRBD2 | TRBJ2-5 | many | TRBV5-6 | TGTGCCAGCAGCTGGGGGATCATCCCGACTAGCGGGGATGAGACCCAGTACTTC | CASSWGIIPTSGDETQYF
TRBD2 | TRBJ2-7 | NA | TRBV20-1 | TGCAGTGCTAGAAGCGCGACTAGCAGAATCTACGAGCAGTACTTC | CSARSATSRIYEQYF
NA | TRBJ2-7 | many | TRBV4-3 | TGCGCCAGCAGCCCGGTATTATACGGTTACGAGCAGTACTTC | CASSPVLYGYEQYF
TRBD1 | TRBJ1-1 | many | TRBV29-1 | TGCAGCGTTGGGACCGTCCCGGGACAGGGAATGAACACTGAAGCTTTCTTT | CSVGTVPGQGMNTEAFF
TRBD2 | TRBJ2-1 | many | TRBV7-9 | TGTGCCAGCAGCCTACGGGGGGGCTCCTACAATGAGCAGTTCTTC | CASSLRGGSYNEQFF
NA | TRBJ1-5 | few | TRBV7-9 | TGTGCCAGCAGCTCGTCGAATAGCAATCAGCCCCAGCATTTT | CASSSSNSNQPQHF
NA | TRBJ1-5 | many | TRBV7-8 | TGTGCCAGCAGCTTAGCCCAGGGCGGGAATCAGCCCCAGCATTTT | CASSLAQGGNQPQHF